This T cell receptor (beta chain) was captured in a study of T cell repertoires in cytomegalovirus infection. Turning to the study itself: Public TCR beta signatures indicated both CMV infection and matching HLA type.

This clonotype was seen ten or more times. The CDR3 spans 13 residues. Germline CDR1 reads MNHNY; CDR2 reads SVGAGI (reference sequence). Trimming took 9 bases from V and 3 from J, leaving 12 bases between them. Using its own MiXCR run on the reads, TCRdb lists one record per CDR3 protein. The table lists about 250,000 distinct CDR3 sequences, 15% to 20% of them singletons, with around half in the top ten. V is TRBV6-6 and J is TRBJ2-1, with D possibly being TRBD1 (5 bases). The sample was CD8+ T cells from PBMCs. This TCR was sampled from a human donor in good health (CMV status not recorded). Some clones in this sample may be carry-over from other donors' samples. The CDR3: CASLRTNYNEQFF. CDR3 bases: TGTGCCAGTCTCCGGACAAACTACAATGAGCAGTTCTTC.